This T cell receptor beta chain stems from a study of spatial heterogeneity in lung cancer. Study outcomes and limitations: Counts of expanded intratumoral alpha and beta TCRs tracked tumor mutation counts.

The V end lost 5 bases, the J end lost 2 bases, and 7 bases lay between the germline ends. CDR1 MNHEY and CDR2 SVGEGT come from the germline V gene. This CDR3 region has 13 residues. This clonotype has a count of ten or more. Its antigen is unidentified. As an off-target read in a library built for alpha chains, this beta chain has a frequency of little significance. Each CDR3 protein gets one entry after TCRdb re-called the 5' RACE reads with MiXCR. The sample consists of 17,000 or so distinct CDR3 sequences, 6% to 6.5% of them appearing once. The time point denotes: sample taken at primary tumor resection.

This clonotype was obtained from a male donor with early-stage non-small cell lung cancer. This rearrangement joins TRBV6-2 or TRBV6-3 to TRBJ2-1; D possibly corresponds to TRBD1 (5 bases). The sequenced sample was lung tumor tissue, obtained at surgery. CDR3 nucleotides: TGTGCCAGCAGTGGACAAACCTACAATGAGCAGTTCTTC. This translates into CASSGQTYNEQFF.